Following are 29 T cell receptor beta chains from one sample sequenced in a study of blood T cells in healthy people across ages. A second PCR of about 7 to 12 cycles used a sample-barcoded 5' primer and a J-beta primer mix. TCRdb itself ran the 5' RACE reads through MiXCR, one entry per CDR3 protein. The sample holds about 720,000 distinct CDR3 sequences; 20% to 25% are singletons and the top ten take roughly a fifth. Sequenced material: blood. The receptor source for this set is a man between 65 and 85 years old in good health.

The CDR3 coding sequence is TGCAGTGCTAAGGCGACAGGGGGAAATAACTATGGCTACACCTTC. Translation gives CSAKATGGNNYGYTF. V is TRBV20-1 and J is TRBJ1-2; TRBD1 aligns across 9 bases. Germline V gene sequence: CDR1 DFQATT, CDR2 SNEGSKA (reference sequence). V trimming: 4 bases; J trimming: 1 base; junction bases outside the gene matches: 7. There are 15 residues in the CDR3.

This clonotype was recorded a few times. V usage is TRBV12-3 or TRBV12-4 and J usage is TRBJ2-3, with TRBD2 matching 8 bases. With 5 bases clipped from V and 4 bases from J, the junction kept 11 bases outside the gene matches. The CDR3 length is 16 residues. The CDR3 spells CASSPGGRAESDTQYF. The DNA of the CDR3 is TGTGCCAGCAGTCCGGGAGGGCGGGCTGAGTCAGATACGCAGTATTTT.

The rearrangement joins TRBV3-1 to TRBJ2-3; D not certain. The CDR3 extends over 15 amino acids. The germline V gene has CDR1 LGHDT and CDR2 YNNKEL (reference sequence). With 0 bases removed from V and 1 base from J, the gap between germline ends came to 8 bases. The CDR3 is CASSQDARRTDTQYF. CDR3 coding DNA: TGTGCCAGCAGCCAAGATGCCCGACGCACAGATACGCAGTATTTT.

The chain has TRBV28 and TRBJ2-2; D not resolved. Trimming removed 6 bases at V and 1 base at J, with 6 bases between. The germline gives CDR1 MDHEN, CDR2 SYDVKM. CDR3 size: 13 residues. The CDR3, as DNA: TGTGCCAGCAGAACGAGGAACACCGGGGAGCTGTTTTTT. Translated, it gives CASRTRNTGELFF.

The chain joins TRBV6-1 to TRBJ1-2; TRBD1 is a possible D gene (5 bases). The CDR3 contains 13 residues. Germline V lookup: CDR1 MNHNS, CDR2 SASEGT. V was trimmed by 6 bases and J by 8 bases, leaving 16 bases between them. DNA of the CDR3: TGTGCCAGCAGCGAGCTCCGGAGGGACGGCTACACCTTC. It translates to CASSELRRDGYTF.

This clonotype appeared a single time. This chain uses TRBV19 with TRBJ1-3; D is perhaps TRBD1 (6 bases). The germline V gene encodes CDR1 LNHDA and CDR2 SQIVND (reference sequence). The length of the CDR3 is 15 residues. Trimming left V 8 bases short and J 9 bases short, with 23 bases between. The CDR3 DNA follows: TGTGCCAGTGGATTCCGTGAGGACAGTCGTGGCACCATATATTTT. Translating it yields CASGFREDSRGTIYF.

This chain joins TRBV5-1 and TRBJ2-1, with a possible D match to TRBD1 (5 bases). Germline V CDR1 and CDR2: SGHRS, YFSETQ. Trimming took off 4 bases at V and 6 bases at J, with 11 bases between the two ends. The CDR3 runs to 13 residues. CDR3 sequence reads: CASSTDTFNEQFF. The DNA for the CDR3 is TGCGCCAGCAGCACGGACACCTTCAATGAGCAGTTCTTC.

This clonotype appeared many times. The chain is built from TRBV5-4 and TRBJ1-1; D uncertain. Germline loops: CDR1 SGHNT, CDR2 YYREEE (reference sequence). This CDR3 is built from 11 residues. Trimming stripped 4 bases from V and 8 bases from J, with 9 bases between. The CDR3 DNA is TGTGCCAGCAGCCGATCAACCGAAGCTTTCTTT. It codes for CASSRSTEAFF.

The DNA of the CDR3 is TGTGCCAGCAGATCCCCAGCGGCCACTGAAGCTTTCTTT. It is translated as CASRSPAATEAFF. The chain links TRBV6-2 or TRBV6-3 to TRBJ1-1; D is ambiguous. CDR3 size: 13 residues. From germline, CDR1 is MNHEY and CDR2 SVGEGT. Deletions cut 6 bases from V and 4 bases from J, with 12 bases between.

The sample holds a few counts of this clonotype. The rearrangement links TRBV12-3 or TRBV12-4 to TRBJ2-7; 7 nucleotides line up with TRBD1. With V trimmed by 5 bases and J by 4 bases, 5 bases remained unmatched. CDR3 length: 13 amino acids. In DNA, the CDR3 is TGTGCCAGCAGTGCTGCGACAGGGTACGAGCAGTACTTC. Amino acid sequence: CASSAATGYEQYF.

The chain is built from TRBV5-1 and TRBJ1-4; TRBD1 might be the D (5 bases). Trimming removed 5 bases from V and 0 bases from J, with 11 bases in between. The germline V gene has CDR1 SGHRS and CDR2 YFSETQ. The CDR3 runs 15 residues. The CDR3 nucleotides are TGCGCCAGCAGAAGGGACCGACCAACTAATGAAAAACTGTTTTTT. Residues: CASRRDRPTNEKLFF. Combining the CDR3 with reference TRBV5-1 and TRBJ1-4 gives the whole variable domain KAGVTQTPRYLIKTRGQQVTLSCSPISGHRSVSWYQQTPGQGLQFLFEYFSETQRNKGNFPGRFSGRQFSNSRSEMNVSTLELGDSALYLCASRRDRPTNEKLFFGSGTQLSVL.

DNA of the CDR3: TGTGCCAGCGGGGGACAGCCGAGCACAGATACGCAGTATTTT. This encodes CASGGQPSTDTQYF. The rearrangement links TRBV6-5 to TRBJ2-3; 7 bases line up with TRBD1. Per germline, CDR1 MNHEY and CDR2 SVGAGI. V dropped 8 bases and J dropped 0; count of bases not matched to a gene: 5. CDR3 length equals 14 residues.

This chain uses TRBV6-5 with TRBJ2-5; D is possibly TRBD2 (6 bases). CDR3 length: 15 amino acids. Germline V lookup: CDR1 MNHEY, CDR2 SVGAGI. The germline V and J ends were trimmed by 6 bases and 7 bases, with 21 bases remaining between them. As DNA, the CDR3 is TGTGCCAGCAGCCCCGGGGACTTCCCAGCGGGGACCCAGTACTTC. It is translated as CASSPGDFPAGTQYF.

This clonotype was counted only a few times. The V and J genes are TRBV7-2 and TRBJ1-2; 9 nucleotides line up with TRBD1. The CDR3 runs to 15 residues. The germline V gene has CDR1 SGHTA and CDR2 FQGNSA. With V trimmed by 5 bases and J by 3 bases, 7 bases remained unmatched. The CDR3 loop reads CASSQGDREDYGYTF. The DNA of the CDR3 is TGTGCCAGCAGCCAGGGGGACAGGGAAGACTATGGCTACACCTTC.

Only a few counts were recorded for this clonotype. The V and J genes are TRBV14 and TRBJ2-3, with D perhaps TRBD1 (5 bases). The V gene's germline CDR1 is SGHDN and CDR2 FVKESK. Trimming pared 3 bases from V and 6 bases from J, leaving 13 bases between. The length of the CDR3 is 14 residues. The CDR3: CASSQGRVRDTQYF. The CDR3 DNA sequence: TGTGCCAGCAGCCAGGGCAGGGTCCGCGATACGCAGTATTTT.

This clonotype was detected a few times. The rearrangement links TRBV7-2 to TRBJ2-5, with D unclear. The V and J ends lost 5 bases and 0 bases respectively, with 13 bases between them. Germline CDR1 and CDR2: SGHTA and FQGNSA. There are 15 residues in the CDR3. In DNA, the CDR3 is TGTGCCAGCAGCCCGCCCTCGGGCTACCAAGAGACCCAGTACTTC. The encoded protein is CASSPPSGYQETQYF.

This clonotype was seen a few times. The chain joins TRBV12-3 or TRBV12-4 to TRBJ2-1; 7 bases line up with TRBD1. The CDR3 runs 14 residues. Trimming took 7 bases from V and 8 from J; bases not matched to a gene: 11. CDR3 amino acids: CASKPGQFIDEQFF. The CDR3, as DNA: TGTGCCAGCAAACCGGGACAGTTTATCGATGAGCAGTTCTTC.

This chain joins TRBV5-1 and TRBJ1-4; the D is unclear. Looked up from germline, CDR1 is SGHRS and CDR2 is YFSETQ. Trimming removed 0 bases at V and 1 base at J, with 10 bases between. The CDR3 spans 16 residues. The CDR3 reads CASSLEGGGTNEKLFF. DNA for the CDR3: TGCGCCAGCAGCTTGGAGGGTGGTGGAACTAATGAAAAACTGTTTTTT.

The table lists this clonotype with a few counts. The rearrangement joins TRBV27 to TRBJ2-5; D gene uncertain. Trimming removed 8 bases at V and 5 bases at J, with 15 bases between. The CDR3 totals 13 residues. The germline CDR1 and CDR2 sequences are MNHEY and SMNVEV (reference sequence). The CDR3 DNA is TGTGCCAGCCTCTACAGAGCCCACGAGACCCAGTACTTC. This translates into CASLYRAHETQYF.

Only a few counts were recorded for this clonotype. This chain uses TRBV20-1 with TRBJ2-1; D not resolved. Germline loops: CDR1 DFQATT, CDR2 SNEGSKA (reference sequence). The CDR3 loop spans 12 amino acids. Trimming removed 6 bases from V and 7 bases from J, with 13 bases in between. CDR3 amino acids: CSARKTGNEQFF. For the CDR3, the DNA is TGCAGTGCGCGGAAAACTGGGAATGAGCAGTTCTTC.

This chain connects TRBV7-9 to TRBJ2-5; D might be TRBD1 (6 bases). This CDR3 has 17 residues. Germline CDR1 reads SEHNR; CDR2 reads FQNEAQ (reference sequence). Between the trimmed V and J ends, which lost 1 base and 3 bases, there was a span of 18 bases. CDR3 sequence: CASSLERGSYTKETQYF. The CDR3 coding sequence is TGTGCCAGCAGCTTAGAAAGGGGGTCCTATACCAAAGAGACCCAGTACTTC.

The chain has TRBV7-8 and TRBJ1-2, with D unclear. Germline V gene sequence: CDR1 SGHVS, CDR2 FQNEAQ. Trimming left V 5 bases short and J 0 bases short, with 10 bases between. CDR3 length: 14 amino acids. DNA for the CDR3: TGTGCCAGCAGCCGAATGATGGCTAACTATGGCTACACCTTC. Residues: CASSRMMANYGYTF.

This chain links TRBV6-8 with TRBJ1-4, with D unclear. This CDR3 has 11 residues. Between the trimmed V and J ends, which lost 2 bases and 6 bases, there was a span of 1 base. CDR1 and CDR2 from the germline V gene are MNHGY and SAAAGT. The DNA for the CDR3 is TGTGCCAGCAGTTACCATGAAAAACTGTTTTTT. Amino acid sequence: CASSYHEKLFF.

This clonotype was detected only a few times. The chain couples TRBV5-1 to TRBJ2-1, with D possibly matching TRBD2 (6 bases). V lost 0 bases to trimming and J lost 5 bases, with 15 bases between them. CDR3 length: 16 residues. The germline CDR1 and CDR2 sequences are SGHRS and YFSETQ. The CDR3 here is CASSLVLGGSNNEQFF. The CDR3 nucleotides read TGCGCCAGCAGCTTGGTTCTGGGGGGATCGAACAATGAGCAGTTCTTC. Looking up the rest from reference TRBV5-1 and TRBJ2-1 gives the full variable domain: KAGVTQTPRYLIKTRGQQVTLSCSPISGHRSVSWYQQTPGQGLQFLFEYFSETQRNKGNFPGRFSGRQFSNSRSEMNVSTLELGDSALYLCASSLVLGGSNNEQFFGPGTRLTVL.

This clonotype was picked up a small number of times. The chain has TRBV6-6 and TRBJ1-5; 9 positions agree with TRBD1. The junction had 8 bases not matched to a gene; V was cut back by 4 bases and J by 7 bases. The germline CDR1 and CDR2 sequences are MNHNY and SVGAGI (reference sequence). The CDR3 loop spans 15 amino acids. In DNA form, the CDR3 reads TGTGCCAGCAGTTCCTCCGGGACAGGGTTCCAGCCCCAGCATTTT. Translation gives CASSSSGTGFQPQHF.

V and J are TRBV20-1 and TRBJ1-2; D is undetermined. The germline V gene has CDR1 DFQATT and CDR2 SNEGSKA (reference sequence). Trimming took off 5 bases at V and 0 bases at J, with 10 bases between the two ends. CDR3 length: 13 amino acids. The CDR3 DNA follows: TGCAGTGCTCTACCTTGGACTAACTATGGCTACACCTTC. Translated: CSALPWTNYGYTF.

This clonotype was detected ten times or more. The V and J genes are TRBV6-2 or TRBV6-3 and TRBJ2-7, with D perhaps TRBD1 (6 bases). The CDR3 length is 17 residues. V was shortened by 4 bases and J by 2 bases, with 21 bases between the two germline ends. Germline V gives CDR1 MNHEY, CDR2 SVGEGT. The CDR3, as DNA: TGTGCCAGCAGTTCCATTCGGACAGCCTTCGCCGCCTACGAGCAGTACGTC. Protein product: CASSSIRTAFAAYEQYV.

The gene calls are TRBV6-6 and TRBJ2-7, with 7 positions matching TRBD1. Trimming removed 6 bases from V and 2 bases from J; junction bases left unmatched: 7. The CDR3 covers 14 residues. The germline V gene has CDR1 MNHNY and CDR2 SVGAGI (reference sequence). In DNA form, the CDR3 reads TGTGCCAGCAGCCGTCGGGACAGAGCCTACGAGCAGTACTTC. This encodes CASSRRDRAYEQYF.

This clonotype turned up a few times. V is TRBV28 and J is TRBJ2-5; D may be TRBD2 (5 bases). The end of the DNA fits TRBJ2-7 better, so the J call may be wrong. The V gene's germline CDR1 is MDHEN and CDR2 SYDVKM. CDR3 length: 13 amino acids. The chain's CDR3 is CASSLGSRLEQYF. The DNA for the CDR3 is TGTGCCAGCAGTCTAGGGAGTAGGCTCGAGCAGTACTTC.